A selection of T cell receptor beta chains follows, all from one sample in a study of T cells in Graves' hyperthyroidism and ophthalmopathy. TCRdb re-called the multiplex PCR reads with MiXCR, one entry per CDR3 protein. Found here are hundreds of thousands of distinct CDR3 sequences, about 14% of them singletons; the top ten hold about an eighth. The specimen was blood. The receptors come from a woman aged 50 to 60 with Graves' ophthalmopathy. CDR3s include the opening cysteine and the closing phenylalanine or tryptophan. D genes are given only for firm matches. A clone size is listed for some rows: how often the clone was seen (once, few, many), or a class if it is expanded.

clone size	V gene	D gene	CDR3 length	J gene	CDR3 DNA	CDR3 protein
few	TRBV3-1	NA	15	TRBJ2-7	TGTGCCAGCAGCCAAGACAGGCGGTATCCCTACGAGCAGTACTTC	CASSQDRRYPYEQYF
NA	TRBV4-1	TRBD2	20	TRBJ2-1	TGCGCCAGCAGCCAACCCAGGGGACTAGCGGGAGGACCCTCCTACAATGAGCAGTTCTTC	CASSQPRGLAGGPSYNEQFF
many	TRBV18	NA	13	TRBJ1-5	TGTGCCAGCTCACCACCAGGGAATCAGCCCCAGCATTTT	CASSPPGNQPQHF
NA	TRBV6-2/TRBV6-3	NA	14	TRBJ2-4	TGTGCCAGCTTTGGAGGGAGGACCAAAAACATTCAGTACTTC	CASFGGRTKNIQYF
NA	TRBV27	NA	12	TRBJ2-2	TGTGCCAGCAGTATGGACAGAGGGGAGCTGTTTTTT	CASSMDRGELFF
many	TRBV7-8	NA	11	TRBJ2-5	TGTGCCAGCAGCATCACGGCGGCCCAGTACTTC	CASSITAAQYF
few	TRBV7-2	TRBD2	17	TRBJ2-7	TGTGCCAGCAGCTTAGTTGGGGCGGGACTAGGTATTAACGAGCAGTACTTC	CASSLVGAGLGINEQYF
NA	TRBV14	NA	13	TRBJ1-1	TGTGCCAGCAGCCAAGTAGGGTTCACTGAAGCTTTCTTT	CASSQVGFTEAFF
NA	TRBV7-9	NA	12	TRBJ2-2	TGTGCCAGCAGCTATTTCACCGGGGAGCTGTTTTTT	CASSYFTGELFF
many	TRBV27	NA	13	TRBJ1-6	TGTGCCAGCACTCATCTAGGGACCTCTCCCCTCCACTTT	CASTHLGTSPLHF
few	TRBV7-3	TRBD1	14	TRBJ2-2	TGTGCCAGCAGCTCAAACAGGGGGACCGGGGAGCTGTTTTTT	CASSSNRGTGELFF
many	TRBV27	TRBD2	18	TRBJ2-5	TGTGCCAGCTGCAAAACGGGACTAGCGGGACGGTACCAAGAGACCCAGTACTTC	CASCKTGLAGRYQETQYF
many	TRBV27	TRBD2	19	TRBJ2-1	TGTGCCAGCACCGGAACCGGGGTGGCTAGCGGAAGACTTTACAATGAGCAGTTCTTC	CASTGTGVASGRLYNEQFF
many	TRBV11-1	TRBD2	15	TRBJ2-1	TGTGCCAGCAGCTTTTCGGGACTAGAGGAATCTGAGCAGTTCTTC	CASSFSGLEESEQFF
many	TRBV5-6	TRBD2	16	TRBJ2-7	TGTGCCAGCAGTTTCGGCAGCGGGATGTACTCCTACGAGCAGTACTTC	CASSFGSGMYSYEQYF
few	TRBV13	NA	17	TRBJ1-1	TGTGCCAGCAGCTTAGTGAGTGGCAGGAAAGTGAACACTGAAGCTTTCTTT	CASSLVSGRKVNTEAFF
NA	TRBV19	TRBD1	15	TRBJ2-7	TGTGCCAGTAGTCCCACCTCCGGGACAGCCTACGAGCAGTACTTC	CASSPTSGTAYEQYF
NA	TRBV3-2	NA	19	TRBJ1-1	TGTGCCAGCAGCCACGAAGGCCCTCCTCCCGAGACAGCCTACACTGAAGCTTTCTTT	CASSHEGPPPETAYTEAFF
NA	TRBV6-1	NA	11	TRBJ2-4	TGTGCCAGCAGTGAATTGAACATTCGGTACTTC	CASSELNIRYF
many	TRBV6-1	NA	17	TRBJ1-1	TGTGCCAGCAGTTACATCCGGACAGATATCATGAACACTGAAGCTTTCTTT	CASSYIRTDIMNTEAFF
many	TRBV11-2	TRBD1	15	TRBJ2-7	TGTGCCAGCAGCTTAGGGCAGGGGGCAATATACGAGCAGTACTTC	CASSLGQGAIYEQYF
many	TRBV20-1	TRBD2	15	TRBJ2-1	TGCAGTGCCACCTTTTTAGCGGGAGCCGGGAATGAGCAGTTCTTC	CSATFLAGAGNEQFF
NA	TRBV4-2	TRBD2	18	TRBJ2-1	TGTGCCAGCAGCCGCTCCGGGACTAGCGGGGTCTCTTACAATGAGCAGTTCTTC	CASSRSGTSGVSYNEQFF
many	TRBV29-1	TRBD1	12	TRBJ1-2	TGCAGCGTTGGGACAGGGTCGGATGGCTACACCTTC	CSVGTGSDGYTF
NA	TRBV27	TRBD1	14	TRBJ1-2	TGTGCCAGCAGCAACGGGACAGGCCTATATGGCTACACCTTC	CASSNGTGLYGYTF
many	TRBV29-1	NA	15	TRBJ2-1	TGCAGCGTTCCTTCGGACGGATTCTCCTACAATGAGCAGTTCTTC	CSVPSDGFSYNEQFF
NA	TRBV7-8	TRBD2	16	TRBJ2-1	TGTGCCAGCAGCTTAAACCTGCCTAGCGGACCTAATGAGCAGTTCTTC	CASSLNLPSGPNEQFF
few	TRBV20-1	NA	17	TRBJ1-2	TGCAGTGCTAGAGATTTGGAAGTGGGACAACCTAACTATGGCTACACCTTC	CSARDLEVGQPNYGYTF
many	TRBV7-9	NA	12	TRBJ1-1	TGTGCCAGCAGCCTCAGAAGCCCTGAAGCTTTCTTT	CASSLRSPEAFF
NA	TRBV5-1	NA	14	TRBJ1-1	TGCGCCAGCAGCTTGGCCTTGGAAAACACTGAAGCTTTCTTT	CASSLALENTEAFF
NA	TRBV6-1	TRBD2	17	TRBJ2-3	TGTGCCAGCAGCAAGGGACTAGCGGGAGTTTTCGCAGATACGCAGTATTTT	CASSKGLAGVFADTQYF
few	TRBV29-1	TRBD1	12	TRBJ1-3	TGCAGCGTTGAAAACAGGGGTAACACCATATATTTT	CSVENRGNTIYF
many	TRBV12-3/TRBV12-4	NA	12	TRBJ2-5	TGTGCCAGCAGTTTAATAGTGGAGACCCAGTACTTC	CASSLIVETQYF
many	TRBV11-2	TRBD2	15	TRBJ2-3	TGTGCCAGCAGCGTAGCGGGAGTTGGGACAGATACGCAGTATTTT	CASSVAGVGTDTQYF
few	TRBV4-1	NA	15	TRBJ2-5	TGCGCCAGCAGCCCAGAGGGGGCCGGGGGGGAGACCCAGTACTTC	CASSPEGAGGETQYF
NA	TRBV28	NA	14	TRBJ1-2	TGTGCCAGCAATGGGTTGACGGAAAACTATGGCTACACCTTC	CASNGLTENYGYTF
few	TRBV10-3	TRBD1	14	TRBJ2-7	TGTGCCATCAGAGGACGACAGGGTAACTACGAGCAGTACTTC	CAIRGRQGNYEQYF
NA	TRBV5-1	TRBD2	20	TRBJ2-2	TGCGCCAGCAGTTTCCTTAAAAGACACCCGGGACTAAGGAACACCGGGGAGCTGTTTTTT	CASSFLKRHPGLRNTGELFF
many	TRBV28	NA	17	TRBJ1-6	TGTGCCAGCAGTTCCCCAGGGTTTGGTACTAATAATTCACCCCTCCACTTT	CASSSPGFGTNNSPLHF
NA	TRBV7-2	NA	11	TRBJ2-5	TGTGCCAGCAGCTTAGAACGGACCCAGTACTTC	CASSLERTQYF
many	TRBV18	TRBD2	13	TRBJ2-7	TGTGCCAGCGCGGGAGGGAGCTCCTACGAGCAGTACTTC	CASAGGSSYEQYF
many	TRBV28	TRBD1	14	TRBJ2-7	TGTGCCAGTGAATCGGGACAGGGTTGGTACGAGCAGTACTTC	CASESGQGWYEQYF
many	TRBV5-1	NA	13	TRBJ2-3	TGCGCCAGCAGCATGAGCAGCACAGATACGCAGTATTTT	CASSMSSTDTQYF
NA	TRBV25-1	NA	14	TRBJ1-2	TGTGCCAGCAGCACCATTGCAGGAACCCATGGCTACACCTTC	CASSTIAGTHGYTF
few	TRBV30	NA	16	TRBJ1-6	TGTGCCTGGAGTATAGGCTTCCCCGGGGGGAATTCACCCCTCCACTTT	CAWSIGFPGGNSPLHF
few	TRBV14	NA	14	TRBJ1-4	TGTGCCAGCAGCTACGATTTGGGTAATGAAAAACTGTTTTTT	CASSYDLGNEKLFF
many	TRBV18	TRBD1	16	TRBJ1-2	TGTGCCAGCTCACGGACAGGGGGCAGGTCCAACTATGGCTACACCTTC	CASSRTGGRSNYGYTF
few	TRBV9	NA	15	TRBJ1-2	TGTGCCAGCAGCGTACGTTCAGGGGCCTTGTGGGGCTACACCTTC	CASSVRSGALWGYTF
many	TRBV28	NA	15	TRBJ2-2	TGTGCCAGCACCTCAGGCGGGCGGGACACCGGGGAGCTGTTTTTT	CASTSGGRDTGELFF
many	TRBV3-1	NA	11	TRBJ2-7	TGTGCCAGCCTCGGGGCGTACGAGCAGTACTTC	CASLGAYEQYF
NA	TRBV5-1	TRBD2	16	TRBJ2-3	TGCGCCAGCAGCCAGGGGGGACTAGCGGGATCAGATACGCAGTATTTT	CASSQGGLAGSDTQYF